These 19 T cell receptor beta chains were sequenced from one sample in a study of T-cell reconstitution after alpha-beta-depleted transplantation in children. Preparing the TCRbeta library involved the use of unique molecular identifiers. Via MiXCR, TCRdb re-called the PCR reads, giving one row per CDR3 protein. The data show 250,000 to 300,000 distinct CDR3 sequences, 10% seen once. Sample: PBMCs, taken before TCRalphabeta/CD19-depleted stem cell transplant. The origin of the receptors is a boy younger than two with acute myeloid leukemia, due to receive a stem cell transplant.

This clonotype was seen more than once but under ten times. CDR3 loop: CASSLWTSENEQYF. The CDR3 DNA sequence: TGTGCCAGCAGTCTCTGGACTAGCGAAAACGAGCAGTACTTC. The chain carries TRBV12-3 or TRBV12-4 and TRBJ2-7; 9 nucleotides align to TRBD2. This CDR3 contains 14 residues. V dropped 5 bases and J dropped 5; count of bases not matched to a gene: 7.

The J gene is TRBJ1-2, the V gene TRBV28, with D uncertain. Germline CDR1 reads MDHEN; CDR2 reads SYDVKM. CDR3 length: 12 residues. V lost 6 bases and J 5 bases, leaving 10 bases between the germline ends. The DNA for the CDR3 is TGTGCCAGCAGAAGGGAGGGATATGGCTACACCTTC. Protein: CASRREGYGYTF.

The V call is TRBV27, the J call TRBJ2-3; 14 positions match TRBD2. The germline V gene has CDR1 MNHEY and CDR2 SMNVEV (reference sequence). The CDR3 sequence is 18 residues long. The ends lost 7 bases at V and 1 base at J; junction bases unmatched: 10. CDR3 in amino acids: CASIPPGLAGARTDTQYF. For the CDR3, the DNA is TGTGCCAGCATCCCACCGGGACTAGCGGGGGCCCGCACAGATACGCAGTATTTT.

This clonotype has ten or more counts. This chain links TRBV27 with TRBJ1-2; no firm D call. The length of the CDR3 is 15 residues. V lost 6 bases, J lost 5 bases, and 19 bases lay in between. The germline V gene encodes CDR1 MNHEY and CDR2 SMNVEV (reference sequence). CDR3 amino acids: CASRRAAGPLYGYTF. In DNA form, the CDR3 reads TGTGCCAGCAGAAGAGCAGCCGGGCCGCTTTATGGCTACACCTTC.

This clonotype was observed a few times. The chain joins TRBV7-2 to TRBJ1-5, with D unclear. This CDR3 comprises 13 residues. The germline V gene has CDR1 SGHTA and CDR2 FQGNSA. The V gene lost 6 bases and the J gene lost 2 bases, with 8 bases spanning the gap. The CDR3 coding sequence is TGTGCCAGCAGTACCCAGGGCAATCAGCCCCAGCATTTT. Protein product: CASSTQGNQPQHF.

This clonotype was seen a handful of times. This chain uses TRBV20-1 with TRBJ2-1, with 11 bases that match TRBD2. The CDR3 length is 17 residues. Trimming at V came to 0 bases and at J to 3 bases, leaving 7 bases not matched to a gene. CDR1 is DFQATT, CDR2 SNEGSKA, per germline (reference sequence). The CDR3 nucleotides read TGCAGTGCTAGAGATACGACTAGCGGGATCCTCTACAATGAGCAGTTCTTC. Translating it yields CSARDTTSGILYNEQFF.

This clonotype was counted a single time. Since a much larger clone is just one base distant, this may be a read error. The V call is TRBV28, the J call TRBJ2-7, with no clear D. The V gene's germline CDR1 is MDHEN and CDR2 SYDVKM. CDR3 length: 12 amino acids. Trimming removed 3 bases at V and 8 bases at J, with 11 bases between. The CDR3: CASSFDGDQQYF. As DNA, the CDR3 is TGTGCCAGCAGTTTCGACGGAGACCAGCAGTACTTC.

This clonotype was seen many times. V gene TRBV28 combines with J gene TRBJ2-7, with D tentatively TRBD2 (6 bases). This CDR3 comprises 15 residues. CDR1 is MDHEN and CDR2 is SYDVKM in the germline V gene. The germline V and J ends were trimmed by 6 bases and 3 bases, with 18 bases remaining between them. CDR3 sequence: CASREYTIGSYEQYF. CDR3 nucleotide sequence: TGTGCCAGCAGGGAATATACTATCGGGAGCTACGAGCAGTACTTC.

This clonotype was observed at least ten times. Sequence at one end of the junction differs from germline and may be a read error. The CDR3 here is CSAHGLAGYDRTDTHYF. CDR3 nucleotide sequence: TGCAGTGCCCACGGACTAGCGGGGTATGATAGGACAGATACGCATTATTTT. This chain links TRBV20-1 with TRBJ2-3, with 12 bases identical to TRBD2. CDR1 is DFQATT, CDR2 SNEGSKA, per germline (reference sequence). The CDR3 length is 17 residues.

This clonotype was seen repeatedly, ten times or more. The genes are TRBV11-1 and TRBJ2-5; TRBD1 aligns across 7 bases. CDR3 size: 15 residues. J was trimmed by 1 base and V by 6 bases; bases with no gene match: 8. CDR1 is SGHAT and CDR2 is FQDESV in the germline V gene (reference sequence). DNA for the CDR3: TGTGCCAGCAGTTTTCTACAGGGGACCCAAGAGACCCAGTACTTC. Its protein is CASSFLQGTQETQYF. Supplemented by reference TRBV11-1 and TRBJ2-5, the full variable domain reads EAEVAQSPRYKITEKSQAVAFWCDPISGHATLYWYRQILGQGPELLVQFQDESVVDDSQLPKDRFSAERLKGVDSTLKIQPAELGDSAMYLCASSFLQGTQETQYFGPGTRLLVL.

The V gene is TRBV20-1, the J gene TRBJ1-5; D is perhaps TRBD1 (5 bases). Germline values: CDR1 DFQATT, CDR2 SNEGSKA (reference sequence). V lost 3 bases, J lost 2 bases, and 11 bases lay in between. CDR3 length equals 14 residues. The CDR3 bases are TGCAGTGCTAGCGCGGGGGGGGGCAATCAGCCCCAGCATTTT. This encodes CSASAGGGNQPQHF.

This clonotype occurred once. The CDR3 reads CASIVLAASYEQYF. The CDR3 DNA reads as TGTGCCAGCATCGTCCTAGCGGCCTCCTACGAGCAGTACTTC. The rearrangement joins TRBV9 to TRBJ2-7, with 7 bases fitting TRBD2. V shed 6 bases and J 0 bases; nucleotides not matched to a gene: 6. The CDR3 runs 14 residues. Germline CDR1 and CDR2: SGDLS and YYNGEE.

This clonotype was seen only a few times. CDR3 coding DNA: TGTGCCAGCAGTTACTCGACCCTACTGAGATCTACGCAGTATTTT. It encodes CASSYSTLLRSTQYF. J is TRBJ2-3 and V is TRBV6-5, with D uncertain. The CDR3 covers 15 residues. V was clipped by 0 bases and J by 8 bases, with 15 bases between them. Germline CDR1 is MNHEY and CDR2 is SVGAGI.

Only a few counts were recorded for this clonotype. This rearrangement joins TRBV28 to TRBJ2-4; D ambiguous. V lost 5 bases and J 0 bases, leaving 17 bases between the germline ends. Germline V gives CDR1 MDHEN, CDR2 SYDVKM. The CDR3 consists of 17 residues. The CDR3 DNA reads as TGTGCCAGCAGTCCTCCTCCCAGTGGGATAGCCAAAAACATTCAGTACTTC. The encoded protein is CASSPPPSGIAKNIQYF.

This chain joins TRBV7-3 and TRBJ2-7, with a possible D match to TRBD1 (5 bases). The CDR3 length is 15 residues. Trimming removed 0 bases at V and 2 bases at J, with 11 bases between. Germline V lookup: CDR1 SGHTA, CDR2 FQGTGA. DNA of the CDR3: TGTGCCAGCAGCTTAACGGCAGGGAATCCCTACGAGCAGTACTTC. As protein: CASSLTAGNPYEQYF.

Notes on this clonotype: A much larger clone is a single base away; this may be a read error. The conserved final phenylalanine or tryptophan is absent from the CDR3, which likely points to a read error. The rearrangement joins TRBV12-3 or TRBV12-4 to TRBJ1-2; D ambiguous. The CDR3 totals 11 residues. V lost 10 bases to trimming and J lost 8 bases, with 14 bases between them. Here the CDR3 reads CATWLFSGYTV. For the CDR3, the DNA is TGTGCCACCTGGCTTTTCAGCGGCTACACCGTC.

This clonotype was seen ten or more times. This chain uses TRBV12-3 or TRBV12-4 with TRBJ1-2; D call uncertain. Trimming removed 0 bases at V and 4 bases at J, with 6 bases between. There are 13 residues in the CDR3. In nucleotides, the CDR3 is TGTGCCAGCAGTTTAGCGCCCACCTATGGCTACACCTTC. It translates to CASSLAPTYGYTF.

There are many counts of this clonotype. V and J are TRBV7-7 and TRBJ2-5, with 7 bases identical to TRBD1. This CDR3 contains 14 residues. Germline-derived CDR1 and CDR2 are SSHAT and FNYEAQ (reference sequence). The trim removed 4 bases at V and 2 bases at J, leaving 4 bases unmatched. This chain's CDR3 is CASSSGDSQETQYF. The CDR3 DNA reads as TGTGCCAGCAGCTCTGGGGACAGTCAAGAGACCCAGTACTTC.

This clonotype was counted many times. The chain combines TRBV12-3 or TRBV12-4 with TRBJ2-5; D unresolved. The CDR3 is 12 amino acids. The CDR3: CASCQVRETQYF. In DNA form, the CDR3 reads TGTGCTTCATGCCAGGTTAGAGAGACCCAGTACTTC.